Only a few counts were recorded for the clone carrying this T cell receptor (beta chain). Its target is unknown. V lost 3 bases, J lost 6 bases, and 7 bases stayed unmatched. Per the germline V gene, CDR1 is SGHDT and CDR2 is YYEEEE. This CDR3 is built from 14 residues. This specimen comes from a study of cytotoxic CD8 clonotypes in ibrutinib-treated CLL. Overall study: IGHV unmutated under 18; relapsed/refractory around twelve; treatment-naive some 14.

Study findings and constraints: At ibrutinib response, clonality increased, and at progression it declined back toward baseline.

The repertoire was sequenced with immunoSEQ multiplex PCR; TCRdb's copy has only in-frame clones and lacks some. The table records 15,000 or so clones, around 64% of them present only once. The receptor's source is a human donor with chronic lymphocytic leukemia. The J gene is TRBJ1-2, the V gene TRBV5-6, with TRBD1 identical over 8 bases. Here the sequenced sample was PBMCs, taken before ibrutinib treatment. CDR3 DNA: TGTGCCAGCAGCTGGGCGTCCAGGGGGCATGGCTACACCTTC. Translating it yields CASSWASRGHGYTF.